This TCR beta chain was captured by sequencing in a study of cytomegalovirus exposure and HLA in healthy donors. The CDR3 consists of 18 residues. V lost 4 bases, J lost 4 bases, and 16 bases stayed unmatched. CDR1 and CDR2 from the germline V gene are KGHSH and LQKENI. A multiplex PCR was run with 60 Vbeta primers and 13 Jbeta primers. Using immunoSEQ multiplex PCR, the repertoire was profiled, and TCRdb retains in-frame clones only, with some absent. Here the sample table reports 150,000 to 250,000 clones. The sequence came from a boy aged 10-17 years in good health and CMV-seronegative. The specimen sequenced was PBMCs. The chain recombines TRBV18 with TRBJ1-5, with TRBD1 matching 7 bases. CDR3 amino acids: CASSRTARTTGPNQPQHF. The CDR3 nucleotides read TGTGCCAGCTCACGAACCGCCCGGACGACAGGGCCTAATCAGCCCCAGCATTTT. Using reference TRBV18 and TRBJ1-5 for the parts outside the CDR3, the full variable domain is NAGVMQNPRHLVRRRGQEARLRCSPMKGHSHVYWYRQLPEEGLKFMVYLQKENIIDESGMPKERFSAEFPKEGPSILRIQQVVRGDSAAYFCASSRTARTTGPNQPQHFGDGTRLSIL.